This T cell receptor beta chain was identified in a study of blood T cell repertoires in COVID-19. The overall study: Whether acute or convalescent, the COVID-19 samples came from the United States, Italy and Spain. PBMCs, B-cell-depleted T cells, or T cells were the source of the cDNA or gDNA that made up the material.

The method was immunoSEQ multiplex PCR; TCRdb's version includes in-frame clones alone and lacks a portion of them. The sample has around 270,000 clones, approximately 89% seen once. This receptor was obtained from a man aged 40-49 years who had recovered from COVID-19. Sequencing input: peripheral blood.

Written as DNA, the CDR3 is TGTGCCAGCAGTTACCCTGCGGGAGAGAGGGAGACCCAGTACTTC. Its translation is CASSYPAGERETQYF. The genes are TRBV6-2 or TRBV6-3 and TRBJ2-5; TRBD2 matches 7 bases. V shed 2 bases and J 5 bases; nucleotides not matched to a gene: 8. The germline gives CDR1 MNHEY, CDR2 SVGEGT. This CDR3 comprises 15 residues.